These 10 T cell receptor beta chains came from one sample sequenced in a study of T cells in Graves' hyperthyroidism and ophthalmopathy. Template material for amplifying TCR beta CDR3 regions consisted of RNA transcripts. The primer set for the first-round RT-PCR of the TCR CDR3 was HTBI. Via MiXCR, TCRdb re-called the multiplex PCR reads, giving one row per CDR3 protein. The sample has roughly 500,000 distinct CDR3 sequences, 35% to 55% seen once. Sequencing input: peripheral blood or thyroid tissue (not recorded which). The origin of the receptors is an adult woman with Graves' disease, either hyperthyroidism or ophthalmopathy (not recorded which).

The chain carries TRBV7-6 and TRBJ1-1; weak D call: TRBD1 (5 bases). This CDR3 contains 14 residues. CDR1 and CDR2 (germline): SGHVS, FNYEAQ. V lost 5 bases and J 3 bases, leaving 13 bases between the germline ends. The CDR3 is CASSSREGYTEAFF. CDR3 DNA sequence: TGTGCCAGCAGCAGCAGGGAGGGGTACACTGAAGCTTTCTTT.

This clonotype was found a few times. The chain employs TRBV28 and TRBJ1-2, with D uncertain. V was pared by 5 bases and J by 0 bases, with 16 bases between. This CDR3 spans 16 amino acids. Germline V lookup: CDR1 MDHEN, CDR2 SYDVKM. Here the CDR3 DNA reads TGTGCCAGCAGTCCCTCTTTGGGAGGGACTAACTATGGCTACACCTTC. It yields the protein CASSPSLGGTNYGYTF.

This chain links TRBV2 with TRBJ1-1; TRBD1 matches at 9 bases. The V gene's germline CDR1 is SNHLY and CDR2 FYNNEI. The length of the CDR3 is 15 residues. The V segment lost 4 bases and the J segment 6 bases; nucleotides outside the gene matches: 9. The CDR3 DNA reads as TGTGCCAGCAGTGGCCGGGACAGGGATCATTCTGAAGCTTTCTTT. Its translation: CASSGRDRDHSEAFF.

The sample holds many counts of this clonotype. This chain links TRBV14 with TRBJ2-7; D gene uncertain. This CDR3 comprises 13 residues. V was cut by 1 base and J by 6 bases, with 10 bases left in between. CDR1 and CDR2 from the germline V gene are SGHDN and FVKESK. The CDR3 DNA sequence: TGTGCCAGCAGCCAAGGGGCACGAGTCGAGCAGTACTTC. As protein: CASSQGARVEQYF.

This clonotype has just a few counts. This sequence joins TRBV27 and TRBJ2-5, with a weak D call TRBD2 (7 bases). This CDR3 is 15 amino acids long. Trimming shortened V by 3 bases and J by 4 bases, and 15 bases separated the two germline ends. Germline V gives CDR1 MNHEY, CDR2 SMNVEV (reference sequence). CDR3 in amino acids: CASSLGGGPGETQYF. DNA of the CDR3: TGTGCCAGCAGTTTGGGCGGGGGCCCTGGAGAGACCCAGTACTTC.

To note about this clonotype: With a much larger clone just one base away, this may be a read error. This chain connects TRBV7-2 to TRBJ2-2; 10 bases map to TRBD2. The length of the CDR3 is 16 residues. Per the germline V gene, CDR1 is SGHTA and CDR2 is FQGNSA. In nucleotides, the CDR3 is TGCGCCAGCAGCCAAGCGGGAGGGCCGGGGACCGGGGAGCTGGTTTTT. This encodes CASSQAGGPGTGELVF.

This clonotype was observed at least ten times. In DNA, the CDR3 is TGTGCCAGCAGCCTAAACGGGAACACTGAAGCTTTCTTT. It yields the protein CASSLNGNTEAFF. The genes are TRBV7-3 and TRBJ1-1; D ambiguous. Per the germline V gene, CDR1 is SGHTA and CDR2 is FQGTGA. CDR3 length equals 13 residues. The germline V and J ends were trimmed by 5 bases and 1 base, with 8 bases remaining between them.

The chain joins TRBV10-3 to TRBJ2-2; the match to TRBD1 covers 8 bases. Germline values: CDR1 ENHRY, CDR2 SYGVKD. The CDR3 consists of 16 residues. Losses at the gene ends were 6 bases for V and 1 base for J; bases not matched to a gene: 7. CDR3 in DNA: TGTGCCATCAGCCGATCAGGGGGCCTGAACACCGGGGAGCTGTTTTTT. Its protein is CAISRSGGLNTGELFF.

V usage is TRBV10-3 and J usage is TRBJ1-2; a possible D gene is TRBD1 (5 bases). Germline V gene sequence: CDR1 ENHRY, CDR2 SYGVKD. This CDR3 has 18 residues. V was trimmed by 0 bases and J by 3 bases, leaving 20 bases between them. Here the CDR3 DNA reads TGTGCCATCAGTGAGTCTCCTTTTAGGGGCAGAACAGACTATGGCTACACCTTC. Protein sequence: CAISESPFRGRTDYGYTF.

CDR3 sequence (DNA): TGCGCCAGCAGCTTGCTCGGGTTGAGGAACGAAAAACTGTTTTTT. Translating it yields CASSLLGLRNEKLFF. This chain links TRBV5-1 with TRBJ1-4; D not resolved. Germline loops: CDR1 SGHRS, CDR2 YFSETQ. This CDR3 contains 15 residues. V lost 1 base to trimming and J lost 8 bases, with 15 bases between them. Using reference TRBV5-1 and TRBJ1-4 for the parts outside the CDR3, the full variable domain is KAGVTQTPRYLIKTRGQQVTLSCSPISGHRSVSWYQQTPGQGLQFLFEYFSETQRNKGNFPGRFSGRQFSNSRSEMNVSTLELGDSALYLCASSLLGLRNEKLFFGSGTQLSVL.